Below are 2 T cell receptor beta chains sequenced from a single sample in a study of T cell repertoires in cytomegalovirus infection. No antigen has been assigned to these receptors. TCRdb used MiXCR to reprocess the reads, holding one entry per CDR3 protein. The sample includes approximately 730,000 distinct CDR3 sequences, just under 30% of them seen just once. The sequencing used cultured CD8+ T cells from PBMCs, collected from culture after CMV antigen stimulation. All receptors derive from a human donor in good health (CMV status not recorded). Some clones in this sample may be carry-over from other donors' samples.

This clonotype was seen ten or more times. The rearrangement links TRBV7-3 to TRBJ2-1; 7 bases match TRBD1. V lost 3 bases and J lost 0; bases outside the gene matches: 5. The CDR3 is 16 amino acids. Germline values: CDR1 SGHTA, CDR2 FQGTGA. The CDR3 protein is CASSFGQESSYNEQFF. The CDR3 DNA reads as TGTGCCAGCAGCTTCGGACAGGAGAGCTCCTACAATGAGCAGTTCTTC.

CDR3 loop: CASSGDREREGNNSPLHF. CDR3 sequence (DNA): TGTGCCAGCAGTGGGGACAGGGAGAGGGAGGGGAATAATTCACCCCTCCACTTT. The V and J genes are TRBV28 and TRBJ1-6, with 9 bases lining up with TRBD1. Germline V CDR1 and CDR2: MDHEN, SYDVKM. Unmatched junction bases numbered 13, after V lost 5 bases and J lost 5 bases. The CDR3 loop spans 18 amino acids.